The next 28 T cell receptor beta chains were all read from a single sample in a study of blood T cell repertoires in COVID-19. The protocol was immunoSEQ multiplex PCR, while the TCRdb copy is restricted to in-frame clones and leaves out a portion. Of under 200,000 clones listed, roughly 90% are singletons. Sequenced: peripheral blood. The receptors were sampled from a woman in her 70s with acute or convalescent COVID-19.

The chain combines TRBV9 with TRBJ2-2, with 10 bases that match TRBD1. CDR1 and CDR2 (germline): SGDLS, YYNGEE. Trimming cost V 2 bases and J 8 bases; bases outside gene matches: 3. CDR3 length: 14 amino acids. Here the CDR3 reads CASSVDRGPGELFF. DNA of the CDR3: TGTGCCAGCAGCGTCGACAGGGGGCCTGGGGAGCTGTTTTTT.

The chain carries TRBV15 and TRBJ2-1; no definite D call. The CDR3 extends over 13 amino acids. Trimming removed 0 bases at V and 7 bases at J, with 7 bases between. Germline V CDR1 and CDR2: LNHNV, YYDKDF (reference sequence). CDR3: CATSRDTGNEQFF. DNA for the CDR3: TGTGCCACCAGCAGAGACACCGGGAATGAGCAGTTCTTC.

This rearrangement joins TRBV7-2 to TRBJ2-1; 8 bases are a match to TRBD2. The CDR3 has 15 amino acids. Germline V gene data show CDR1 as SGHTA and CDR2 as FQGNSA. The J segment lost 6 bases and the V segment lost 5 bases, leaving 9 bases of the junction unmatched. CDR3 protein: CASSPPGGRINEQFF. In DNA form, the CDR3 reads TGTGCCAGCAGCCCCCCGGGCGGGAGGATCAATGAGCAGTTCTTC.

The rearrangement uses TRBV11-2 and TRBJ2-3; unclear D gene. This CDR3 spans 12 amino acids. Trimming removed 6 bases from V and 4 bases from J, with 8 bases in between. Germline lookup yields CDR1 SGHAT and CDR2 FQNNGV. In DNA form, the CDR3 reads TGTGCCAGCAGTCTCCGGGCAGATACGCAGTATTTT. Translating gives CASSLRADTQYF.

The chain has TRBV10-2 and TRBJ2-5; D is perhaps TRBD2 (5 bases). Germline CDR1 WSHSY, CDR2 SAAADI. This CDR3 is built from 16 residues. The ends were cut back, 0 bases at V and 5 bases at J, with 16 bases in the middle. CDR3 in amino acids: CASSESERRVLETQYF. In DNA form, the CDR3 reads TGCGCCAGCAGTGAGTCAGAGAGGCGGGTGCTGGAGACCCAGTACTTC.

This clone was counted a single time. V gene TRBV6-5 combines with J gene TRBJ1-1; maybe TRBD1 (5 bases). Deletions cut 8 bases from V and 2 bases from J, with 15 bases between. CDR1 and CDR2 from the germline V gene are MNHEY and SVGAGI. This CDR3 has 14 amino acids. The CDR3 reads CASGEGGTNTEAFF. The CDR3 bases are TGTGCCAGCGGGGAGGGAGGGACTAACACTGAAGCTTTCTTT.

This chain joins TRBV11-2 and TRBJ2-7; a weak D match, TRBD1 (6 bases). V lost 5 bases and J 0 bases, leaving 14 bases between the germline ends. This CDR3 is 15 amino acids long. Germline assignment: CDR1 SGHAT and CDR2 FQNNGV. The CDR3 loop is CASSKGTLSSYEQYF. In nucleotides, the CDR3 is TGTGCCAGCAGCAAGGGGACACTGAGCTCCTACGAGCAGTACTTC.

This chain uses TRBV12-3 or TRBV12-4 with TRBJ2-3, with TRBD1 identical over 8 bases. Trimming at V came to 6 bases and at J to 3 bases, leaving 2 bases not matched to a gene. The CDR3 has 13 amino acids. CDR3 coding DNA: TGTGCCAGCAGGGGACAGGCAACAGATACGCAGTATTTT. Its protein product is CASRGQATDTQYF.

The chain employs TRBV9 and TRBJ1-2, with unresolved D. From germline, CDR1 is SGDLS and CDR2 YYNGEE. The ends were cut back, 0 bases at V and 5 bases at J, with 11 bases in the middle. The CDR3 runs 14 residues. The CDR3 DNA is TGTGCCAGCAGCGTAGCGGAACAGTCATATGGCTACACCTTC. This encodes CASSVAEQSYGYTF.

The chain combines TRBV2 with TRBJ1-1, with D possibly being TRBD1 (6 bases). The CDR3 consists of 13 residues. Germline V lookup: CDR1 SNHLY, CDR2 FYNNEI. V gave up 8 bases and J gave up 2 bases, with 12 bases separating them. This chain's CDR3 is CASGGQRNTEAFF. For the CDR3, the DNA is TGTGCCAGCGGAGGACAGCGAAACACTGAAGCTTTCTTT.

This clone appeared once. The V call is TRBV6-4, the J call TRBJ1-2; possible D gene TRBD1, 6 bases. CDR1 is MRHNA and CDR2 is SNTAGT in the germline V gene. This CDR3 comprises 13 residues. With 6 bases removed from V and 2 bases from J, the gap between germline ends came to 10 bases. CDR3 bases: TGTGCCAGCAGAGACACAGGGAACTATGGCTACACCTTC. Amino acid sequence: CASRDTGNYGYTF.

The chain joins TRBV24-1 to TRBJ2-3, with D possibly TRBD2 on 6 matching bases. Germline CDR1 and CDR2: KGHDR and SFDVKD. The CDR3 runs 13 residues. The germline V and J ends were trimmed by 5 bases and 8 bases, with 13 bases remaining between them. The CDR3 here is CATSGTTPATQYF. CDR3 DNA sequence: TGTGCCACCAGTGGGACTACCCCAGCTACGCAGTATTTT.

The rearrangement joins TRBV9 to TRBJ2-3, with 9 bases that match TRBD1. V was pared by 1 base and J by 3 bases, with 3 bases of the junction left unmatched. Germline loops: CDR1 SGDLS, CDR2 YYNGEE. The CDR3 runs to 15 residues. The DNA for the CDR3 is TGTGCCAGCAGCGTACGCGGGACAGGGACAGATACGCAGTATTTT. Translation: CASSVRGTGTDTQYF.

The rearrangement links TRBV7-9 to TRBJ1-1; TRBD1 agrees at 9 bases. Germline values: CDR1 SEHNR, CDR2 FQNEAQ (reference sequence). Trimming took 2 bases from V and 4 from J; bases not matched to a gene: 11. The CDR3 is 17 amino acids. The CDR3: CASSLRQGGGWSTEAFF. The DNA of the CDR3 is TGTGCCAGCAGCTTACGACAGGGGGGTGGATGGAGCACTGAAGCTTTCTTT.

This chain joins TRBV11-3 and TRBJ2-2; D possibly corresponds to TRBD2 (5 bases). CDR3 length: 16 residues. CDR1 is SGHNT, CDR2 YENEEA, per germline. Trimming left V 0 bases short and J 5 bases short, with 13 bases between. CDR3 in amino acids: CASSLDLSGGTGELFF. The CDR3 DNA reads TGTGCCAGCAGCTTAGATCTAAGCGGCGGGACCGGGGAGCTGTTTTTT.

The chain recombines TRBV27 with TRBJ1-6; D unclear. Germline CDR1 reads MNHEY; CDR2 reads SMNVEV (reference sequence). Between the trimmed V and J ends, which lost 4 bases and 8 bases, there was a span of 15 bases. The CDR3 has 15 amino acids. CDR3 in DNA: TGTGCCAGCAGTTCTCTCGACGGGAGGTATTCACCCCTCCACTTT. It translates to CASSSLDGRYSPLHF.

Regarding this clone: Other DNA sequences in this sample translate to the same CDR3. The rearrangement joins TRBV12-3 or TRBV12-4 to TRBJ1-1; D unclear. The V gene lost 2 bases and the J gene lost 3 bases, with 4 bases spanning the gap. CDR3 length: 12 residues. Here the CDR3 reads CASSLSYTEAFF. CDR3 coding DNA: TGTGCCAGCAGTTTATCATACACTGAAGCTTTCTTT.

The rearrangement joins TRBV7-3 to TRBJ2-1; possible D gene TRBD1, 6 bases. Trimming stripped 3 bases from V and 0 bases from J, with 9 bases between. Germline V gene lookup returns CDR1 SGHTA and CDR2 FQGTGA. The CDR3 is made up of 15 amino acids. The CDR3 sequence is CASSLRGFSYNEQFF. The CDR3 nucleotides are TGTGCCAGCAGCTTGAGGGGGTTCTCCTACAATGAGCAGTTCTTC.

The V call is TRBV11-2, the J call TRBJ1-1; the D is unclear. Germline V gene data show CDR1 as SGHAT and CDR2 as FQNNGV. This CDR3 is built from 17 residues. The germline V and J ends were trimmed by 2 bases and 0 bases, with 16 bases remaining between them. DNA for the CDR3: TGTGCCAGCAGCTTATCATTCCGGGGTCCCATGAACACTGAAGCTTTCTTT. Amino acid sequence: CASSLSFRGPMNTEAFF.

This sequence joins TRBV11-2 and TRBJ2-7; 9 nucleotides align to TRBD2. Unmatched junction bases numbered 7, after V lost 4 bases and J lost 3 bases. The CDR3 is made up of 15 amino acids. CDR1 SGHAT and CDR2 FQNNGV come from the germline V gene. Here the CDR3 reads CASSSYSGRNYEQYF. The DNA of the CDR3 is TGTGCCAGCAGCTCCTACAGCGGGAGGAACTACGAGCAGTACTTC.

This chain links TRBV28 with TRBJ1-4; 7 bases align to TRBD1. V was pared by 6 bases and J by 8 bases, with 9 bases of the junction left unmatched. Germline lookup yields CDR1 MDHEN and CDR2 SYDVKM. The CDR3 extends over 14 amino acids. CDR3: CASRRDRVREKLFF. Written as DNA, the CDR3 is TGTGCCAGCAGGCGAGACAGGGTACGGGAAAAACTGTTTTTT.

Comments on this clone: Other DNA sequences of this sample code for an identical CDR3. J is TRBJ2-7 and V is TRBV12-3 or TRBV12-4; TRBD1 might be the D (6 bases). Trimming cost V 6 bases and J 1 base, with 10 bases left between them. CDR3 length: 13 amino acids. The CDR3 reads CASSLGASYEQYF. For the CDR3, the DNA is TGTGCCAGCAGCCTGGGGGCTTCCTACGAGCAGTACTTC.

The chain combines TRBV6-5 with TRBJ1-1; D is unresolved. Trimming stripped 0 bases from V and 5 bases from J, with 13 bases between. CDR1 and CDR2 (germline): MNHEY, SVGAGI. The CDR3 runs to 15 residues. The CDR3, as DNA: TGTGCCAGCAGTTACTCGAGGGCCGGAGGGACTGAAGCTTTCTTT. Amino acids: CASSYSRAGGTEAFF.

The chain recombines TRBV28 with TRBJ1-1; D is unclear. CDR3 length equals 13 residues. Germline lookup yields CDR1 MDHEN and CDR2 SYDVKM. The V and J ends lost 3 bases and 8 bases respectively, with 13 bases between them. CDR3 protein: CASSFSTPREAFF. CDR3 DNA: TGTGCCAGCAGTTTCTCGACTCCACGCGAAGCTTTCTTT.

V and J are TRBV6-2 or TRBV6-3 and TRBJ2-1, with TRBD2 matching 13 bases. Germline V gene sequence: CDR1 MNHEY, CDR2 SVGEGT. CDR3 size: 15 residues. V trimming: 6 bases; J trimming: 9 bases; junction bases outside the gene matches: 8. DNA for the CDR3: TGTGCCAGCAGCCTGGGACTAGCGGGGACGAGTGAGCAGTTCTTC. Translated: CASSLGLAGTSEQFF.

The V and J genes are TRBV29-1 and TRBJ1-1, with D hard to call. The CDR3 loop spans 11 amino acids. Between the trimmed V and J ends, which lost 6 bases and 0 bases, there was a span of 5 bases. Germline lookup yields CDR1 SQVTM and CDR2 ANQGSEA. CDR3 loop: CSVSMNTEAFF. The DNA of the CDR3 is TGCAGCGTGAGCATGAACACTGAAGCTTTCTTT.

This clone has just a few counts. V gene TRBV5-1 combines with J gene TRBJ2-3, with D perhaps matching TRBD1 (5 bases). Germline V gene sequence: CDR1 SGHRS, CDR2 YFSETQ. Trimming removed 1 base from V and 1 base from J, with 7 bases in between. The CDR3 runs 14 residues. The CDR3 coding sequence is TGCGCCAGCAGCTTGCAGACAGGCACAGATACGCAGTATTTT. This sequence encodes CASSLQTGTDTQYF.

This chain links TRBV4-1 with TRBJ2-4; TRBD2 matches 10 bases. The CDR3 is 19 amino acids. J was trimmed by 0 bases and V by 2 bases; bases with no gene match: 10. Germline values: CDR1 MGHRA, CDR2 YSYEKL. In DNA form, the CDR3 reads TGCGCCAGCAGCCAAAATCTAGCGGGGGAGCTTGGAGCCAAAAACATTCAGTACTTC. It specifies CASSQNLAGELGAKNIQYF.